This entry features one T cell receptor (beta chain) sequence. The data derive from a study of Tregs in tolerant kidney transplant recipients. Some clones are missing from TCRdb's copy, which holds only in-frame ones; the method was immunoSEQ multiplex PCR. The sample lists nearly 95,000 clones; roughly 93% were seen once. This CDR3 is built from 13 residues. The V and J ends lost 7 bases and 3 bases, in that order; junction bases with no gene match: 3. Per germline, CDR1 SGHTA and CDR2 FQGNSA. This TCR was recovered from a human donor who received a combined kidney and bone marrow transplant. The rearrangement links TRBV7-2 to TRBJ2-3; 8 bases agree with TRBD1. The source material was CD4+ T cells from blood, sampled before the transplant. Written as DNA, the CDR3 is TGTGCCAGCAAAGGACAGGGTACAGATACGCAGTATTTT. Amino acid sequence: CASKGQGTDTQYF.